A single sample gave rise to the 27 T cell receptor beta chains below, sequenced in a study of Ad26.COV2.S vaccination and SARS-CoV-2 variants (dated by TCRdb to the early 2020s). The sample's treatment or condition label, in plain terms: roughly 20 received Ad26.COV2.S at low or high dose, single or two shots; 5 received placebo; per-sample allocation not given. Repertoires of vaccine and placebo recipients were sequenced from samples taken on day 63 after the first injection. To prepare the library, the immunoSEQ multiplex PCR assay was applied. The immuneACCESS repertoire file appears here via TCRdb, limited to in-frame rearrangements. These files lack a portion of the clones; in checked studies, under half of the deficit traces to unresolved V genes, and the cause of the others is not known. The sample contains roughly 500,000 clones, approximately 92% of them found a single time. The ten largest clones represent approximately 2.5% of the sample.

The input for sequencing was peripheral blood, taken in a trial of Ad26.COV2.S vaccine versus placebo. The receptor set was obtained from a person between 18 and 60 years old who received the Ad26.COV2.S COVID-19 vaccine or a placebo.

J is TRBJ2-7 and V is TRBV3-1 (or the pseudogene TRBV3-2), with 13 positions matching TRBD2. The CDR3 consists of 20 residues. Germline CDR1 reads LGHDT; CDR2 reads YNNKEL (reference sequence). Germline trimming cut 1 base from V and 4 bases from J; bases unmatched to any gene: 16. The CDR3, as DNA: TGTGCCAGCAGCCAAGCAAGAAGTAGACTAGCGGGAGGCCGGCTTTACGAGCAGTACGTC. Amino acid sequence: CASSQARSRLAGGRLYEQYV.

V usage is TRBV18 and J usage is TRBJ2-1; 7 nucleotides align to TRBD2. Germline V gene lookup returns CDR1 KGHSH and CDR2 LQKENI. The CDR3 has 16 amino acids. V lost 4 bases, J lost 2 bases, and 8 bases stayed unmatched. The CDR3 DNA reads as TGTGCCAGCTCACGTACCCTAGCGGAGGCCTACAATGAGCAGTTCTTC. Translation: CASSRTLAEAYNEQFF.

J is TRBJ1-3 and V is TRBV3-1 (or the pseudogene TRBV3-2); D call uncertain. V was shortened by 4 bases and J by 0 bases, with 13 bases between the two germline ends. The CDR3 spans 16 residues. Germline loops: CDR1 LGHDT, CDR2 YNNKEL (reference sequence). CDR3 DNA: TGTGCCAGCAGCCCACGATGGTCGTTCTCTGGAAACACCATATATTTT. It codes for CASSPRWSFSGNTIYF.

This clone occurred once. The rearrangement joins TRBV18 to TRBJ2-5; no definite D call. The CDR3 consists of 14 residues. With 0 bases removed from V and 5 bases from J, the gap between germline ends came to 10 bases. The germline gives CDR1 KGHSH, CDR2 LQKENI. The CDR3 here is CASSPPSSLETQYF. The CDR3 DNA is TGTGCCAGCTCACCACCGAGTAGCCTGGAGACCCAGTACTTC.

The chain uses TRBV28 and TRBJ2-6; D may be TRBD1 (6 bases). The CDR3 has 17 amino acids. Germline V gene lookup returns CDR1 MDHEN and CDR2 SYDVKM. The V end was cut by 7 bases, the J end by 2 bases, with 18 bases between. The CDR3 region is CASTNDRTRAGANVLTF. The CDR3 coding sequence is TGTGCCAGCACCAACGACAGGACCAGGGCTGGGGCCAACGTCCTGACTTTC.

This chain uses TRBV5-5 with TRBJ2-5; D gene uncertain. CDR1 SGHKS and CDR2 YYEKEE come from the germline V gene (reference sequence). The CDR3 has 14 residues. V was pared by 1 base and J by 1 base, with 8 bases between. This CDR3 is CASSLSYLQETQYF. The DNA for the CDR3 is TGTGCCAGCAGCTTGTCTTACCTCCAAGAGACCCAGTACTTC.

The sample holds one count of this clone. The chain uses TRBV6-5 and TRBJ1-3; D might be TRBD1 (5 bases). CDR3 length: 13 residues. The V end was cut by 8 bases, the J end by 10 bases, with 18 bases between. The germline CDR1 and CDR2 sequences are MNHEY and SVGAGI. The CDR3 region has the DNA TGTGCCAGCGTTCGTGGGCCCGGGGGGACCATATATTTT. Translation: CASVRGPGGTIYF.

The J gene is TRBJ1-6, the V gene TRBV2; 7 bases fit TRBD1. V was clipped by 2 bases and J by 8 bases; unmatched bases: 0. The length of the CDR3 is 13 residues. Germline V gene data show CDR1 as SNHLY and CDR2 as FYNNEI. CDR3 sequence reads: CASSEQGDSPLHF. The CDR3, as DNA: TGTGCCAGCAGTGAACAGGGGGATTCACCCCTCCACTTT.

The chain employs TRBV9 and TRBJ2-3, with D tentatively TRBD2 (6 bases). Germline V lookup: CDR1 SGDLS, CDR2 YYNGEE. Trimming pared 3 bases from V and 4 bases from J, leaving 9 bases between. The CDR3 extends over 13 amino acids. The CDR3: CASSGRGPDTQYF. CDR3 DNA sequence: TGTGCCAGCAGCGGGAGGGGCCCAGATACGCAGTATTTT.

The V and J genes are TRBV19 and TRBJ1-1; D is possibly TRBD1 (6 bases). V lost 3 bases to trimming and J lost 5 bases, with 16 bases between them. The length of the CDR3 is 15 residues. Germline V gives CDR1 LNHDA, CDR2 SQIVND (reference sequence). The DNA of the CDR3 is TGTGCCAGTAGTATCCCCGCAGGGGTTAGGACTGAAGCTTTCTTT. Amino acids: CASSIPAGVRTEAFF.

V usage is TRBV24-1 and J usage is TRBJ1-1; D is unresolved. The germline CDR1 and CDR2 sequences are KGHDR and SFDVKD. This CDR3 is 13 amino acids long. V shed 5 bases and J shed 4 bases, with 10 bases lying between them. CDR3 sequence reads: CATSVGSRTEAFF. The CDR3 nucleotides read TGTGCCACCAGTGTTGGTTCGCGCACTGAAGCTTTCTTT.

The CDR3 region is CASSADRNTEAFF. In DNA form, the CDR3 reads TGTGCCAGCAGCGCCGACAGGAACACTGAAGCTTTCTTT. The J gene is TRBJ1-1, the V gene TRBV7-3; perhaps TRBD1 as D (5 bases). The germline V gene encodes CDR1 SGHTA and CDR2 FQGTGA. The CDR3 extends over 13 amino acids. V lost 5 bases and J 1 base, leaving 8 bases between the germline ends.

The chain employs TRBV21-1 and TRBJ2-2. TRBV21-1 is a pseudogene segment. This CDR3 is 15 amino acids long. CDR3 DNA sequence: TGTGCCAGCAGCAAGGACGAGAGACCCACCGGGGAGCTGTTTTTT. Protein: CASSKDERPTGELFF.

This clone was seen only once. The chain links TRBV3-1 (or the pseudogene TRBV3-2) to TRBJ1-5; no definite D call. This CDR3 contains 13 residues. Germline V CDR1 and CDR2: LGHDT, YNNKEL (reference sequence). V lost 4 bases and J 9 bases, leaving 13 bases between the germline ends. This CDR3 reads CASSRTDVGPQHF. CDR3 in DNA: TGTGCCAGCAGCCGGACGGACGTTGGGCCCCAGCATTTT.

This clone was detected once. The chain is built from TRBV29-1 and TRBJ1-5; TRBD1 agrees at 9 bases. The germline CDR1 and CDR2 sequences are SQVTM and ANQGSEA. J was trimmed by 5 bases and V by 4 bases; bases with no gene match: 12. The CDR3 consists of 16 residues. This CDR3 is CSVATHGTGNDQPQHF. CDR3 sequence (DNA): TGCAGCGTTGCCACACACGGGACAGGGAACGATCAGCCCCAGCATTTT.

V gene TRBV7-8 combines with J gene TRBJ2-6; tentative D call: TRBD1 (5 bases). The CDR3 sequence is 19 residues long. Germline V lookup: CDR1 SGHVS, CDR2 FQNEAQ. V lost 5 bases and J lost 0, with 20 bases in between. The CDR3 region has the DNA TGTGCCAGCAGCCCAACACACCTCCGACAGTTCTCTGGGGCCAACGTCCTGACTTTC. This sequence encodes CASSPTHLRQFSGANVLTF.

This clone has a handful of counts. V is TRBV5-4 and J is TRBJ2-5; perhaps D is TRBD1 or TRBD2 (5 bases each). V lost 6 bases and J lost 1, with 19 bases in between. CDR1 is SGHNT and CDR2 is YYREEE in the germline V gene (reference sequence). There are 16 residues in the CDR3. CDR3: CASNPDEGTLQETQYF. Written as DNA, the CDR3 is TGTGCCAGCAACCCCGACGAGGGGACCCTCCAAGAGACCCAGTACTTC. Full variable domain (outside the CDR3, taken from reference TRBV5-4 and TRBJ2-5): ETGVTQSPTHLIKTRGQQVTLRCSSQSGHNTVSWYQQALGQGPQFIFQYYREEENGRGNFPPRFSGLQFPNYSSELNVNALELDDSALYLCASNPDEGTLQETQYFGPGTRLLVL.

The CDR3 DNA sequence: TGTGCCAGCTCACAAACGACTCGAGCGGACACTGAAGCTTTCTTT. Encoded protein: CASSQTTRADTEAFF. The V and J genes are TRBV18 and TRBJ1-1, with D unclear. V shed 4 bases and J shed 3 bases, with 15 bases lying between them. The CDR3 totals 15 residues. Germline CDR1 KGHSH, CDR2 LQKENI.

This rearrangement joins TRBV5-6 to TRBJ2-5; D remains ambiguous. Germline V gene data show CDR1 as SGHDT and CDR2 as YYEEEE. The CDR3 is 13 amino acids. The germline V and J ends were trimmed by 2 bases and 0 bases, with 5 bases remaining between them. The chain's CDR3 is CASSFTYQETQYF. DNA for the CDR3: TGTGCCAGCAGCTTTACTTACCAAGAGACCCAGTACTTC.

The V and J genes are TRBV7-9 and TRBJ2-7; D gene ambiguous. The CDR3 has 12 residues. Germline assignment: CDR1 SEHNR and CDR2 FQNEAQ (reference sequence). V was pared by 3 bases and J by 4 bases, with 7 bases between. Written as DNA, the CDR3 is TGTGCCAGCAGCTTCGGCAATTACGAGCAGTACGTC. It translates to CASSFGNYEQYV.

The chain is built from TRBV14 and TRBJ2-7, with TRBD2 matching over 8 bases. The CDR3 length is 13 residues. CDR1 and CDR2 from the germline V gene are SGHDN and FVKESK. After removal of 4 bases from V and 2 bases from J, the junction contained 1 base not matched to a gene. In DNA form, the CDR3 reads TGTGCCAGCAGCCTGGGACTAGCCTACGAGCAGTACGTC. It yields the protein CASSLGLAYEQYV.

The chain is built from TRBV27 and TRBJ2-7; no firm D call. V was pared by 5 bases and J by 5 bases, with 19 bases between. The CDR3 covers 15 residues. Per the germline V gene, CDR1 is MNHEY and CDR2 is SMNVEV (reference sequence). The CDR3 protein is CASSLRAGRVDEQYF. Written as DNA, the CDR3 is TGTGCCAGCAGTCTTCGGGCCGGTCGGGTCGACGAGCAGTACTTC.

The chain combines TRBV28 with TRBJ2-4, with D perhaps assigned TRBD1 or TRBD2 (5 bases each). Trimming removed 8 bases at V and 8 bases at J, with 13 bases between. The germline V gene has CDR1 MDHEN and CDR2 SYDVKM. This CDR3 comprises 12 residues. The CDR3 DNA sequence: TGTGCCAGCCCCGGGACCTCGGACATTCAGTACTTC. As protein: CASPGTSDIQYF.

This chain uses TRBV5-1 with TRBJ2-1; weak D call: TRBD2 (5 bases). CDR1 SGHRS and CDR2 YFSETQ come from the germline V gene. Trimming cost V 4 bases and J 0 bases, with 14 bases left between them. CDR3 length: 16 amino acids. The CDR3: CASSPIPGNSYNEQFF. The CDR3 coding sequence is TGCGCCAGCAGCCCTATACCCGGGAACTCCTACAATGAGCAGTTCTTC.

The CDR3 DNA reads TGTGCCAGCAGCTTGGGAGCAGGGGAATTATATAGCAATCAGCCCCAGCATTTT. This sequence encodes CASSLGAGELYSNQPQHF. J is TRBJ1-5 and V is TRBV5-5, with D tentatively TRBD1 (6 bases). V lost 0 bases and J 0 bases, leaving 16 bases between the germline ends. The CDR3 runs 18 residues. From germline, CDR1 is SGHKS and CDR2 YYEKEE (reference sequence).

This CDR3 is CASSPSSGAEQYV. Written as DNA, the CDR3 is TGTGCCAGCAGTCCATCGTCGGGGGCCGAGCAGTACGTC. The chain uses TRBV12-3 or TRBV12-4 and TRBJ2-7; D might be TRBD1 or TRBD2, each matching 6 bases. V was trimmed by 5 bases and J by 6 bases, leaving 14 bases between them. This CDR3 spans 13 amino acids.

This clone was counted a single time. This rearrangement joins TRBV5-4 to TRBJ1-1; tentatively, D is TRBD1 (6 bases). V shed 5 bases and J shed 4 bases, with 18 bases lying between them. Germline V gene lookup returns CDR1 SGHNT and CDR2 YYREEE (reference sequence). This CDR3 is built from 15 residues. The CDR3 region is CASRPLGGVGTEAFF. The CDR3 DNA reads as TGTGCCAGCAGACCCCTGGGGGGCGTGGGCACTGAAGCTTTCTTT.